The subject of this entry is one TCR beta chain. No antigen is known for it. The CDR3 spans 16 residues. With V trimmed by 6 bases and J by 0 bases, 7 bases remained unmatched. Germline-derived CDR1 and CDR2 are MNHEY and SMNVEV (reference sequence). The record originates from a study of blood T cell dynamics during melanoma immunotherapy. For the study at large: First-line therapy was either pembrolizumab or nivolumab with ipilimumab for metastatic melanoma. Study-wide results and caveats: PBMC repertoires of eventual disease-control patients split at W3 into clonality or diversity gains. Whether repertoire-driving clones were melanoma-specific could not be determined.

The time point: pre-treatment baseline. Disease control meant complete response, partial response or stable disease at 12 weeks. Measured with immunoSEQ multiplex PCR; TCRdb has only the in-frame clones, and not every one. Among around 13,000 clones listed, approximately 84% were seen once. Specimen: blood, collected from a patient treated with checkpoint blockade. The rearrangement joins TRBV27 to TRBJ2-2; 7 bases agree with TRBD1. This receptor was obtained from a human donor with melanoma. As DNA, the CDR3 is TGTGCCAGCAGGCCACAGGGGCCCGCGAACACCGGGGAGCTGTTTTTT. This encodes CASRPQGPANTGELFF.